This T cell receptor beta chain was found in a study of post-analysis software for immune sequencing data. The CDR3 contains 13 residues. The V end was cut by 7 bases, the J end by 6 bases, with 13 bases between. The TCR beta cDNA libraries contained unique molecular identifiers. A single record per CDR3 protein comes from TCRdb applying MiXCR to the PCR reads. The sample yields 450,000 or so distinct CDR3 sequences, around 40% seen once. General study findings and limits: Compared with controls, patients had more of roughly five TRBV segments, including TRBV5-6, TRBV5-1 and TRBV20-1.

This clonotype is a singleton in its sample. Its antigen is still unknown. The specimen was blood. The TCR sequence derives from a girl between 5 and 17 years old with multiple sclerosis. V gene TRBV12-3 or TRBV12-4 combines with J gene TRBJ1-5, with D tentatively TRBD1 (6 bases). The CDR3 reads CASNYRVGQPQHF. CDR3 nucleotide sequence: TGTGCCAGCAATTACAGGGTGGGTCAGCCCCAGCATTTT.